This TCR beta chain was captured in a study of blood T cell repertoires in COVID-19 (dated by TCRdb to the early 2020s). Describing the broader study: Samples from collaborators originated in the United States, Italy and Spain and spanned both the acute and convalescent phases of COVID-19. The sample metadata nearly always contained a de-identified subject ID, COVID-19 status, age in years and sex. Where HLA class I and class II types were available, the types were taken from metadata supplied by the sample provider, not from assay-based typing. Subjects who had been exposed to COVID-19, were actively infected with it, or had recovered from it provided the deeply sampled blood TCRbeta repertoires that made up the dataset. The repertoires were released in a freely available public database intended as a resource for research on the immune response to SARS-CoV-2. The samples were drawn from two sources: the first 160 participants of the ongoing ImmuneRACE study, and some 1,300 subjects contributed by 6 global collaborators. The material from the prospective study consisted of cDNA or gDNA derived from T cells, B-cell-depleted T cells, or PBMCs.

Each collaborating institution followed its own protocols to collect whole blood in K2EDTA tubes. For TCRbeta analysis, collaborators shipped samples as frozen whole blood, isolated PBMCs, or DNA extracted from either of those sample types. The V end gives up 4 bases and the J end 7 bases, leaving 5 bases in the junction not matched to a gene. The germline V gene sets CDR1 to KGHSH and CDR2 to LQKENI. CDR3 length: 13 amino acids, cysteine to phenylalanine. Only the CDR3 part of the read is kept: 39 bases, read in frame from the first base. TCRbeta CDR3 regions were amplified from genomic DNA by means of the immunoSEQ Assay, a bias-controlled multiplex PCR. Regarding the original processing steps: The number of nucleated cells in each sample was estimated by amplification of reference gene primers within the assay. Sequence reads were collapsed and filtered to measure the absolute abundance of every unique TCRbeta CDR3 rearrangement. Productive Simpson clonality was computed per sample as the square root of Simpson's diversity index over productive rearrangements. In its TCRdb copy, this immuneACCESS table keeps in-frame sequences only and misses some clones. Where compared with another copy, unresolved V genes explain less than half of these, and the others have no known cause. That table gives V, J and clone size, and the DNA gave D and trimming. The sample has hundreds of thousands of clones on record, approximately 85% of them singletons. The top ten clones comprise 5.1% of the sample.

Points on this clone: Its antigen has not been determined. The input lacks base qualities; no much larger clone sits a single base away.

Summary of the overall study and its limitations: The amount of clinical and demographic metadata varied by source and participant and was provided uncurated.

The TCR sequence derives from a man in his forties or fifties with active or convalescent COVID-19. The chain is encoded by TRBV18 joined to TRBJ1-1; 8 central bases correspond to TRBD1. The sequencing sample was made of peripheral blood. CDR3 sequence: CASSRQGPGEAFF. The DNA is as follows: TGTGCCAGCTCACGACAGGGGCCGGGTGAAGCTTTCTTT.